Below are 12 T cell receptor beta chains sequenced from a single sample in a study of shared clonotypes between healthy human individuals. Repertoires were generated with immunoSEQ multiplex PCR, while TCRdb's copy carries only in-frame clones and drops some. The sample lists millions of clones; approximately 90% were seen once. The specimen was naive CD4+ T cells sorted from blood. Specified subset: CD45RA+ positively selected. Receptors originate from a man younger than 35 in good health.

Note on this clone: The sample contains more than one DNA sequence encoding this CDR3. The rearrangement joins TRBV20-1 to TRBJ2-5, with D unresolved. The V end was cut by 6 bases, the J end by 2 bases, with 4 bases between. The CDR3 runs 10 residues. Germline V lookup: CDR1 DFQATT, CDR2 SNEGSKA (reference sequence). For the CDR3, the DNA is TGCAGTGCGACTCAAGAGACCCAGTACTTC. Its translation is CSATQETQYF.

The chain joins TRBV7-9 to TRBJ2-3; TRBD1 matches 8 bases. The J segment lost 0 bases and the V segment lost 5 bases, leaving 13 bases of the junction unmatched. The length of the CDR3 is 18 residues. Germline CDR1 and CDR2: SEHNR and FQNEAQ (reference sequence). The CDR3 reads CASSRLLDRVRSTDTQYF. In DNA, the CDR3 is TGTGCCAGCAGCCGTTTGTTGGACAGGGTTAGGAGCACAGATACGCAGTATTTT.

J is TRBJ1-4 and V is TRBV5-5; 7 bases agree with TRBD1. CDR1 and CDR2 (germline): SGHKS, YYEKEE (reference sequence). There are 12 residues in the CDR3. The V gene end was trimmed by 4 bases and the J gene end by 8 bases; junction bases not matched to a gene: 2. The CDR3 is CASSVQGEKLFF. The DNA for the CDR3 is TGTGCCAGCAGCGTACAGGGGGAAAAACTGTTTTTT.

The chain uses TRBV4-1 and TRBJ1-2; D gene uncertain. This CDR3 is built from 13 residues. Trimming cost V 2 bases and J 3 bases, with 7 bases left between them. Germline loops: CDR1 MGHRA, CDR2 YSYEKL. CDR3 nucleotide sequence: TGCGCCAGCAGCCAAAACGGGGACTATGGCTACACCTTC. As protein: CASSQNGDYGYTF.

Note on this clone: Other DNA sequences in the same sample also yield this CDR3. In nucleotides, the CDR3 is TGTGCCAGCAGCGCGCAGGGTTTCGGGACAGATACGCAGTATTTT. It is translated as CASSAQGFGTDTQYF. The chain has TRBV9 and TRBJ2-3, with D tentatively TRBD1 (5 bases). The V end was cut by 3 bases, the J end by 3 bases, with 14 bases between. Germline loops: CDR1 SGDLS, CDR2 YYNGEE. This CDR3 is built from 15 residues.

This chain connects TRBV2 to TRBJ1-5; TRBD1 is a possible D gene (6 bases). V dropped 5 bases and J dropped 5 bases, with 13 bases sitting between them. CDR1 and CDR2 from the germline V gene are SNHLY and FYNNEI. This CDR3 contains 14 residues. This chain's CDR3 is CASSKQQGDQPQHF. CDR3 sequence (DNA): TGTGCCAGCAGTAAGCAACAGGGAGATCAGCCCCAGCATTTT.

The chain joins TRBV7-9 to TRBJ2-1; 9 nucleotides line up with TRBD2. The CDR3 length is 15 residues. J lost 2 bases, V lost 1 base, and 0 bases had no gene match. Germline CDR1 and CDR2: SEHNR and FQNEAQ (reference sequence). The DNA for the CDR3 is TGTGCCAGCAGCTTAGGCGGGGGGGCCTACAATGAGCAGTTCTTC. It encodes CASSLGGGAYNEQFF.

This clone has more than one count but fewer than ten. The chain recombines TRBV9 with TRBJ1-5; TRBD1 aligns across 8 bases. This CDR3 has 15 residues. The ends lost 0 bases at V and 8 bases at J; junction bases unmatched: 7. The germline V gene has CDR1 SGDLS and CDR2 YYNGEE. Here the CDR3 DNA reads TGTGCCAGCAGCGTAGAGACAGGGGTTGGGGAGCCCCAGCATTTT. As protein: CASSVETGVGEPQHF.

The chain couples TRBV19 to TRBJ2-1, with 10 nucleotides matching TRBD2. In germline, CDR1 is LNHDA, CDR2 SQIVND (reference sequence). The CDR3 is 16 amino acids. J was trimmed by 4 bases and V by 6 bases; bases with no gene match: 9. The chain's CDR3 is CASRTAGTSAYNEQFF. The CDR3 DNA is TGTGCCAGTAGGACTGCCGGGACTAGCGCATACAATGAGCAGTTCTTC.

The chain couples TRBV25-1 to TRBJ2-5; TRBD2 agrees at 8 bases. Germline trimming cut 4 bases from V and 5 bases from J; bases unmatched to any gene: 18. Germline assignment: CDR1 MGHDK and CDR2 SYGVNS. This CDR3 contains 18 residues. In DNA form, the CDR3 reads TGTGCCAGCAGTGCACTTAGTGGGCGGGAGGAGCGCAGGGAGACCCAGTACTTC. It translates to CASSALSGREERRETQYF.

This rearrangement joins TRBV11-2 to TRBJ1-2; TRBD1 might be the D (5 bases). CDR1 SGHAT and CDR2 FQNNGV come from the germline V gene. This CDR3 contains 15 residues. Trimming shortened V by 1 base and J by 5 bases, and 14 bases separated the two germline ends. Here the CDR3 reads CASSLGSGGEYGYTF. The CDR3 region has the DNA TGTGCCAGCAGCTTAGGTTCGGGGGGAGAGTATGGCTACACCTTC.

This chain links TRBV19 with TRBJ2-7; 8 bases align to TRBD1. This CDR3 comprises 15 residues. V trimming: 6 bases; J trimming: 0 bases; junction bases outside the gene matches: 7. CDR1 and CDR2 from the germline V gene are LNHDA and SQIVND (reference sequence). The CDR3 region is CASRTGQESSYEQYF. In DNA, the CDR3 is TGTGCCAGTAGAACGGGACAGGAGAGCTCCTACGAGCAGTACTTC. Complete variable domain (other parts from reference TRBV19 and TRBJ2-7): DGGITQSPKYLFRKEGQNVTLSCEQNLNHDAMYWYRQDPGQGLRLIYYSQIVNDFQKGDIAEGYSVSREKKESFPLTVTSAQKNPTAFYLCASRTGQESSYEQYFGPGTRLTVT.